The rows below give T cell receptor beta chains drawn from one sample of a study of blood T cell repertoires in COVID-19. The data were produced by immunoSEQ multiplex PCR, yet TCRdb's version contains in-frame clones alone and is incomplete. The sample lists some 450,000 clones, approximately 90% occurring once. The sequencing input was peripheral blood. The receptors stem from a woman aged 50 to 60 with COVID-19, enrolled during active disease. The CDR3 runs from the conserved cysteine through the conserved F or W. Fields, in order: CDR3 protein, CDR3 DNA, clone size, J gene, V gene, D gene, CDR3 length. The D gene is left open where the match is weak. Not all rows give a size; the values are once, few, many and, for expanded clones, a class.

CASRTGVNTEAFF	TGTGCCAGCAGAACGGGTGTGAACACTGAAGCTTTCTTT	-	TRBJ1-1	TRBV2	-	13
CSVGGGSGGAYSYNEQFF	TGCAGCGTTGGAGGCGGTAGCGGGGGGGCTTACTCCTACAATGAGCAGTTCTTC	-	TRBJ2-1	TRBV29-1	TRBD2	18
CASSQRAGESDGYTF	TGTGCCAGCAGCCAACGGGCAGGGGAAAGCGATGGCTACACCTTC	once	TRBJ1-2	TRBV6-6	-	15
CASSYGETEAFF	TGTGCCAGCAGTTACGGGGAGACTGAAGCTTTCTTT	-	TRBJ1-1	TRBV6-5	-	12
CATSSHRGSGNTIYF	TGTGCCACCAGCAGTCACAGGGGCTCTGGAAACACCATATATTTT	-	TRBJ1-3	TRBV15	TRBD1	15
CAIRQGTATNEKLFF	TGTGCCATTAGACAGGGTACTGCAACTAATGAAAAACTGTTTTTT	once	TRBJ1-4	TRBV30	TRBD1	15
CASSSTGTGDEQYF	TGCGCCAGCAGTTCCACCGGGACAGGGGACGAGCAGTACTTC	-	TRBJ2-7	TRBV5-1	TRBD1	14
CAWSGRSGGSTDTQYF	TGTGCCTGGAGTGGAAGGAGCGGGGGGTCCACAGATACGCAGTATTTT	-	TRBJ2-3	TRBV30	TRBD2	16
CASSLGTGGADTQYF	TGTGCCAGCAGCTTAGGGACAGGGGGCGCGGATACGCAGTATTTT	-	TRBJ2-3	TRBV11-3	TRBD1	15
CASSEPAGGTPPSYEQYF	TGTGCCAGCAGTGAACCAGCGGGTGGGACCCCCCCCTCCTACGAGCAGTACTTC	-	TRBJ2-7	TRBV6-1	-	18
CATAKQGTQEAFF	TGTGCCACCGCAAAACAGGGGACGCAGGAAGCTTTCTTT	-	TRBJ1-1	TRBV24-1	TRBD1	13
CASSLRGEANYGYTF	TGCGCCAGCAGCTTACGAGGGGAGGCTAACTATGGCTACACCTTC	-	TRBJ1-2	TRBV5-1	-	15
CASSYSNVGGNDEQYF	TGTGCCAGCAGTTACTCGAACGTGGGGGGGAACGACGAGCAGTACTTC	-	TRBJ2-7	TRBV6-5	TRBD2	16
CASSLGEVNTEAFF	TGTGCCAGCAGCTTAGGAGAGGTGAACACTGAAGCTTTCTTT	-	TRBJ1-1	TRBV7-2	-	14
CASSLELAGAFTGELFF	TGTGCCAGCAGCTTAGAACTAGCGGGGGCGTTCACCGGGGAGCTGTTTTTT	-	TRBJ2-2	TRBV5-6	TRBD2	17
CASTEGASYEQYF	TGCGCCAGCACCGAAGGGGCTTCCTACGAGCAGTACTTC	-	TRBJ2-7	TRBV5-1	-	13
CASSLTDLYGYTF	TGCGCCAGCAGCTTGACAGACCTCTATGGCTACACCTTC	once	TRBJ1-2	TRBV5-1	-	13
CASSLQGTDTQYF	TGTGCCAGCAGCTTACAGGGCACAGATACGCAGTATTTT	-	TRBJ2-3	TRBV5-4	-	13
CASRNAGRSYGYTF	TGTGCCAGTAGGAATGCTGGTCGGTCCTATGGCTACACCTTC	-	TRBJ1-2	TRBV19	-	14
CASSLSPGANYGYTF	TGTGCCAGCAGCCTCTCGCCAGGGGCCAACTATGGCTACACCTTC	-	TRBJ1-2	TRBV3-1/TRBV3-2	-	15
CAWISPGGTVTGELFF	TGTGCCTGGATTTCCCCGGGAGGGACGGTCACCGGGGAGCTGTTTTTT	-	TRBJ2-2	TRBV30	TRBD2	16
CASSPHPTGKLYEQYF	TGTGCCAGCAGTCCCCATCCGACAGGGAAACTCTACGAGCAGTACTTC	-	TRBJ2-7	TRBV6-4	TRBD1	16
CATSPGTGPDEQYF	TGTGCCACCAGTCCCGGGACAGGGCCAGACGAGCAGTACTTC	-	TRBJ2-7	TRBV24-1	TRBD1	14
CASSSIRDRGLLTDTQYF	TGTGCCAGCAGCTCCATTAGGGACAGGGGATTATTGACAGATACGCAGTATTTT	-	TRBJ2-3	TRBV7-2	TRBD1	18
CASSGRRQGGHYGYTF	TGTGCCAGCAGTGGGAGGAGACAGGGAGGACACTATGGCTACACCTTC	-	TRBJ1-2	TRBV25-1	TRBD1	16
CASSLDRGDGYTF	TGCGCCAGCAGCTTGGACAGGGGGGATGGCTACACCTTC	-	TRBJ1-2	TRBV5-1	TRBD1	13